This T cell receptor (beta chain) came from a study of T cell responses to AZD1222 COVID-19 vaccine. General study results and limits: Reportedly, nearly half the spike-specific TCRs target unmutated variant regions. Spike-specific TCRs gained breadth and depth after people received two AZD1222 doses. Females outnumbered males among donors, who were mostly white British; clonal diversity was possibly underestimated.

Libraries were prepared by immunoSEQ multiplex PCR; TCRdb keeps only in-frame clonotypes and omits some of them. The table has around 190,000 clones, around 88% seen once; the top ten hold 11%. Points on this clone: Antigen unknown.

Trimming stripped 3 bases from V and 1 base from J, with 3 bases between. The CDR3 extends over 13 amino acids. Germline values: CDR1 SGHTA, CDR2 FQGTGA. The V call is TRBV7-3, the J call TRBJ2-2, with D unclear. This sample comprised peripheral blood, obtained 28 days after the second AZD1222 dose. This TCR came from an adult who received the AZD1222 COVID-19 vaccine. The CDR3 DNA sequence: TGTGCCAGCAGCTTGGAGAACACCGGGGAGCTGTTTTTT. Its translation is CASSLENTGELFF.